The clone carrying this TCR beta chain was seen many times. Its antigen remains unknown. This sample was included in a study of spatial heterogeneity in lung cancer. Study conclusions and caveats: There were more appearances of ubiquitous expanded tumor TCRs in blood at resection than at follow-up.

Germline V gene sequence: CDR1 DFQATT, CDR2 SNEGSKA (reference sequence). The CDR3 spans 14 residues. With 7 bases removed from V and 3 bases from J, the gap between germline ends came to 18 bases. Regarding time point: sample taken at primary tumor resection. Samples were donated by 72 untreated early-stage non-small cell lung cancer patients. Material for sequencing was whole RNA from tumor, nontumor lung or frozen PBMC, left unsorted. Carried by each TCR cDNA molecule was a unique molecular identifier. TCRdb passed the 5' RACE reads through MiXCR, listing each CDR3 protein once. The sample has around 48,000 distinct CDR3 sequences, roughly 5.2% seen once; the top ten hold 8.5% to 14%.

The genes are TRBV20-1 and TRBJ1-1; D is ambiguous. Sequenced material: PBMCs, taken at surgery. The TCR sequence derives from a male donor with early-stage non-small cell lung cancer. This CDR3 is CSGSIPASDTEAFF. In nucleotides, the CDR3 is TGCAGTGGCTCCATCCCGGCGTCGGACACTGAAGCTTTCTTT.